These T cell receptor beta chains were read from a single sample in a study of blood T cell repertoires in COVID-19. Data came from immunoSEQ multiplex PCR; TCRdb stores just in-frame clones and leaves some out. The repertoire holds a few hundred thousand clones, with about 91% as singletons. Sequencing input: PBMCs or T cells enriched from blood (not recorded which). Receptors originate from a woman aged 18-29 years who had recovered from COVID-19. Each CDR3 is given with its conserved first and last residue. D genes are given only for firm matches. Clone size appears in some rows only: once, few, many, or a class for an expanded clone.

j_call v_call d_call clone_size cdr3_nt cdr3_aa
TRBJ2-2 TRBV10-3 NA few TGTGCCACCAAGACAGGACCAACGAACACCGGGGAGCTGTTTTTT CATKTGPTNTGELFF
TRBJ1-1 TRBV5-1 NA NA TGCGCCAGCAGCTTGGATTCCGGGAGGACTGAAGCTTTCTTT CASSLDSGRTEAFF
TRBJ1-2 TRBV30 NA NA TGTGCCTGGAGTGTGGCAAACGGCTACACCTTC CAWSVANGYTF
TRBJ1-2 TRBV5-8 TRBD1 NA TGTGCCAGCACCCCGGAAGGCGGACAGGGGGCGCCCGGCGGCTACACCTTC CASTPEGGQGAPGGYTF
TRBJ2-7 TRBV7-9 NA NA TGTGCCAGCAGCCCTACCGGGGGCTCCTACGAGCAGTACTTC CASSPTGGSYEQYF
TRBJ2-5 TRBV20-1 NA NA TGCAGTGCTAGTCGGACAGTCCAAGAGACCCAGTACTTC CSASRTVQETQYF
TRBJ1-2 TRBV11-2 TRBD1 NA TGTGCCAGCAGCTTATGGGGTGGGGACAGCTATGGCTACACCTTC CASSLWGGDSYGYTF
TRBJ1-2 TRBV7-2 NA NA TGTGCCAGCAGCAGCGACGGACTATATGGCTACACCTTC CASSSDGLYGYTF
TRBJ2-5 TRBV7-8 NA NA TGTGCCAGCAGCCGAGGTGGGGCAGGGGACGGGACCCAGTACTTC CASSRGGAGDGTQYF
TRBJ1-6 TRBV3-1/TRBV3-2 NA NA TGTGCCAGCAGCCAAGCAAGGGAGGGAAAAGGTCGACATTCACCCCTCCACTTT CASSQAREGKGRHSPLHF
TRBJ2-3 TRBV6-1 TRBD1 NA TGTGCCAGCAGTGAAGAGGGACAGGGGGCAAATACGCAGTATTTT CASSEEGQGANTQYF
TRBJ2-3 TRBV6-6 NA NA TGTGCCAGCAGTGTGACTGTTAGCACAGATACGCAGTATTTT CASSVTVSTDTQYF
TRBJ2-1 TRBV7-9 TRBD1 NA TGTGCCAGCAGCTCCCTCTTAACCGGGACAGGGGAGGATAGTGAGCAGTTCTTC CASSSLLTGTGEDSEQFF
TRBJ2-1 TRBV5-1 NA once TGCGCCAGCAGCTTGGGTTTAAGCAACTCCTACAATGAGCAGTTCTTC CASSLGLSNSYNEQFF
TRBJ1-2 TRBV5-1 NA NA TGCGCCAGCAGCTTGGGTGGTGCGGGAAGTGGCTACACCTTC CASSLGGAGSGYTF
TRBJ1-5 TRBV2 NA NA TGTGCCAGCAGGGACTATAGCAATCAGCCCCAGCATTTT CASRDYSNQPQHF
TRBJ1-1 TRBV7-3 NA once TGTGCCAGCAGCCCCGACACAGAAATTGAAGCTTTCTTT CASSPDTEIEAFF
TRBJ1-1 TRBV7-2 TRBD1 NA TGTGCCAGCACACGAAACAGGGGAGGCACTGAAGCTTTCTTT CASTRNRGGTEAFF
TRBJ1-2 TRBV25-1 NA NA TGTGCCAGCAGTTCTTTAGGGGACTATGGCTACACCTTC CASSSLGDYGYTF
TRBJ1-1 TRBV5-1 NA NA TGCGCCAGCAGACTTAGACAGCTCATGAACACTGAAGCTTTCTTT CASRLRQLMNTEAFF
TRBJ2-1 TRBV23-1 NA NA TGCGCCAGCAGTCAATCGTTCGAGTCACGGCAGTTCTTC CASSQSFESRQFF
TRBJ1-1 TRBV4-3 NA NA TGCGCCAGCAGCCAGCTAGAAGTGAACACTGAAGCTTTCTTT CASSQLEVNTEAFF
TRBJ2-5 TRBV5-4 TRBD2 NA TGTGCCAGCAGCTTGTCGGCGGGGGGCGGGGAGACCCAGTACTTC CASSLSAGGGETQYF
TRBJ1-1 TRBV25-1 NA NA TGTGCCAGCAGTGAATCGGGGTTAGGGCCAAACACTGAAGCTTTCTTT CASSESGLGPNTEAFF
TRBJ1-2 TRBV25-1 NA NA TGTGCCAGCAGTCTCACCGGAGTCGCCGTCTATGGCTACACCTTC CASSLTGVAVYGYTF
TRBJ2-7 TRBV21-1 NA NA TGTGCCAGCAGCCGGGACAGGTCAAACTCCTACGAGCAGTACTTC CASSRDRSNSYEQYF
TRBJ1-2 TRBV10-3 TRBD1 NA TGTGCCATCACCCCTCCACCCGGGACAGGGACCTATGGCTACACCTTC CAITPPPGTGTYGYTF